The clone carrying this T cell receptor beta chain was seen only a few times. The CD8+ and CD4+ T cells were isolated magnetically using a negative isolation approach, whereas the TEMRA cells were enriched by FACS. The data originate from a study of CD8 T cells in Susac syndrome. The CDR3 totals 14 residues. V lost 5 bases and J 2 bases, leaving 16 bases between the germline ends. Germline CDR1 and CDR2: SQVTM and ANQGSEA. Reverse transcription of about 0.5 to 1 ug RNA used random hexamers. Multiplex PCR with immunoSEQ amplified the TCR beta CDR3 across 54 Vbeta and 13 Jbeta. MiXCR was run by TCRdb on the immunoSEQ multiplex PCR reads, yielding one entry per CDR3 protein. The table lists some 300,000 distinct CDR3 sequences, about 89% of them singletons, with around 0.18% in the top ten.

The sequencing sample was made of CD8+ T cells from PBMCs. The origin of this receptor is a human donor with multiple sclerosis. J is TRBJ2-7 and V is TRBV29-1; TRBD1 or TRBD2 may be the D gene (5 bases each). The CDR3 reads CSVLLRDGAYEQYF. The CDR3 nucleotides are TGCAGCGTTCTCCTCAGGGACGGAGCCTACGAGCAGTACTTC.